This record looks at one TCR beta chain sequence and its context. A second PCR of about 7 to 12 cycles used a sample-barcoded 5' primer and a J-beta primer mix. TCRdb reprocessed the 5' RACE reads via MiXCR and lists one record per CDR3 protein. This table has 600,000 or so distinct CDR3 sequences, about 30% appearing once. The CDR3 consists of 17 residues. With 2 bases clipped from V and 5 bases from J, the junction kept 14 bases outside the gene matches. Germline CDR1 reads MNHEY; CDR2 reads SMNVEV (reference sequence). The data originate from a study of blood T cells in healthy people across ages. The rearrangement uses TRBV27 and TRBJ2-7, with 8 bases aligning to TRBD1. This sequence originates from an elderly woman in good health. Specimen: blood. The CDR3 region has the DNA TGTGCCAGCAGTTTAAGAGGCGGGACAGGTGAGTCCCACGAGCAGTACTTC. This gives the protein CASSLRGGTGESHEQYF.